A selection of T cell receptor beta chains follows, all from one sample in a study of blood T cell repertoires in COVID-19. Profiling relied on immunoSEQ multiplex PCR, and the TCRdb table lists in-frame clones only, not all of them. There are tens of thousands of clones in the sample; about 86% occur only once, and about 6.7% lies in the top ten. Material for sequencing was peripheral blood. These receptors were taken from a human donor in a cohort sampled during active COVID-19. Each CDR3 is given with its conserved first and last residue. Each record gives: V gene, D gene, clone size, J gene, CDR3 protein, CDR3 DNA. A D gene is named only where the DNA matches it firmly. Clone size is stated in some rows and not others, as once, few, many or a class when expanded.

v_gene: TRBV11-2
d_gene: TRBD2
abundance: .
j_gene: TRBJ2-1
CDR3aa: CASSLTSGANNEQFF
CDR3nt: TGTGCCAGCAGCTTAACTAGCGGGGCTAACAATGAGCAGTTCTTC

v_gene: TRBV15
d_gene: .
abundance: .
j_gene: TRBJ2-1
CDR3aa: CATSSEFNPEGEQFF
CDR3nt: TGTGCCACCAGCAGTGAGTTCAACCCTGAGGGTGAGCAGTTCTTC

v_gene: TRBV19
d_gene: .
abundance: few
j_gene: TRBJ2-1
CDR3aa: CASSSGLNYNEQFF
CDR3nt: TGTGCCAGTAGTTCGGGACTGAACTACAATGAGCAGTTCTTC

v_gene: TRBV7-2
d_gene: TRBD1
abundance: .
j_gene: TRBJ1-2
CDR3aa: CASSLALTQGRVGYTF
CDR3nt: TGTGCCAGCAGCTTGGCATTGACACAGGGGCGCGTTGGCTACACCTTC

v_gene: TRBV2
d_gene: TRBD1
abundance: .
j_gene: TRBJ1-1
CDR3aa: CASVATGGAGEAFF
CDR3nt: TGTGCCAGCGTGGCGACAGGGGGCGCGGGTGAAGCTTTCTTT

v_gene: TRBV9
d_gene: .
abundance: .
j_gene: TRBJ1-1
CDR3aa: CASSVEARMDTEAFF
CDR3nt: TGTGCCAGCAGCGTAGAGGCCAGGATGGACACTGAAGCTTTCTTT

v_gene: TRBV6-5
d_gene: .
abundance: .
j_gene: TRBJ1-6
CDR3aa: CASRSTGHGDRPLHF
CDR3nt: TGTGCCAGCAGATCGACAGGTCATGGGGATCGACCCCTCCACTTT

v_gene: TRBV11-2
d_gene: .
abundance: .
j_gene: TRBJ1-1
CDR3aa: CASSLDRNTEAFF
CDR3nt: TGTGCCAGCAGCTTAGACCGGAACACTGAAGCTTTCTTT

v_gene: TRBV27
d_gene: .
abundance: .
j_gene: TRBJ1-3
CDR3aa: CASSPAITGSGNTIYF
CDR3nt: TGTGCCAGCAGTCCTGCAATAACGGGATCTGGAAACACCATATATTTT

v_gene: TRBV11-3
d_gene: .
abundance: .
j_gene: TRBJ2-1
CDR3aa: CASSPGGPNNEQFF
CDR3nt: TGTGCCAGCAGCCCCGGGGGGCCGAACAATGAGCAGTTCTTC

v_gene: TRBV19
d_gene: TRBD1
abundance: .
j_gene: TRBJ2-5
CDR3aa: CASSKSRDRSQETQYF
CDR3nt: TGTGCCAGTAGTAAGTCCCGGGACAGGTCCCAAGAGACCCAGTACTTC

v_gene: TRBV3-1/TRBV3-2
d_gene: .
abundance: .
j_gene: TRBJ2-3
CDR3aa: CASSPWSGSTDTQYF
CDR3nt: TGTGCCAGCAGCCCTTGGAGCGGGAGCACAGATACGCAGTATTTT

v_gene: TRBV7-2
d_gene: .
abundance: .
j_gene: TRBJ1-5
CDR3aa: CASSYGGNQPQHF
CDR3nt: TGTGCCAGCAGCTACGGGGGCAATCAGCCCCAGCATTTT

v_gene: TRBV5-4
d_gene: .
abundance: .
j_gene: TRBJ2-4
CDR3aa: CASSLEGSKNIQYF
CDR3nt: TGTGCCAGCAGCTTGGAGGGGTCCAAAAACATTCAGTACTTC

v_gene: TRBV5-8
d_gene: .
abundance: .
j_gene: TRBJ2-2
CDR3aa: CASSLGDRATGELFF
CDR3nt: TGTGCCAGCAGCTTAGGGGATCGGGCCACCGGGGAGCTGTTTTTT

v_gene: TRBV5-1
d_gene: .
abundance: .
j_gene: TRBJ1-3
CDR3aa: CASSLDGTSGNTIYF
CDR3nt: TGCGCCAGCAGCCTAGACGGTACCTCTGGAAACACCATATATTTT

v_gene: TRBV11-3
d_gene: TRBD1
abundance: .
j_gene: TRBJ2-7
CDR3aa: CASSPGQAKRDEQYF
CDR3nt: TGTGCCAGCAGCCCCGGACAGGCCAAACGGGACGAGCAGTACTTC

v_gene: TRBV5-4
d_gene: .
abundance: .
j_gene: TRBJ1-2
CDR3aa: CASSSRHDTNYGYTF
CDR3nt: TGTGCCAGCAGCTCTCGACACGATACTAACTATGGCTACACCTTC

v_gene: TRBV19
d_gene: .
abundance: .
j_gene: TRBJ1-6
CDR3aa: CASSIWGPTSPLHF
CDR3nt: TGTGCCAGTAGTATATGGGGGCCGACCTCCCCCCTCCACTTT

v_gene: TRBV9
d_gene: TRBD1
abundance: .
j_gene: TRBJ2-5
CDR3aa: CASSVVGTGGATAGRQETQYF
CDR3nt: TGTGCCAGCAGCGTAGTCGGGACAGGGGGCGCGACGGCGGGGCGGCAAGAGACCCAGTACTTC

v_gene: TRBV27
d_gene: .
abundance: few
j_gene: TRBJ2-3
CDR3aa: CASSPSRGSTDTQYF
CDR3nt: TGTGCCAGCAGCCCATCTCGAGGAAGCACAGATACGCAGTATTTT

v_gene: TRBV27
d_gene: TRBD1
abundance: .
j_gene: TRBJ1-1
CDR3aa: CASRGQGWTEAFF
CDR3nt: TGTGCCAGCAGGGGACAGGGTTGGACTGAAGCTTTCTTT

v_gene: TRBV3-1/TRBV3-2
d_gene: TRBD1
abundance: .
j_gene: TRBJ1-2
CDR3aa: CASSKQGAGRGYTF
CDR3nt: TGTGCCAGCAGCAAACAGGGGGCAGGAAGGGGCTACACCTTC

v_gene: TRBV18
d_gene: TRBD1
abundance: .
j_gene: TRBJ1-2
CDR3aa: CASSVGQFTNGYTF
CDR3nt: TGTGCCAGCTCGGTGGGACAGTTTACTAATGGCTACACCTTC

v_gene: TRBV5-6
d_gene: .
abundance: .
j_gene: TRBJ2-1
CDR3aa: CASSLISPDEQFF
CDR3nt: TGTGCCAGCAGCTTGATTAGCCCGGATGAGCAGTTCTTC

v_gene: TRBV19
d_gene: .
abundance: .
j_gene: TRBJ1-2
CDR3aa: CASSMDHQGYGYTF
CDR3nt: TGTGCCAGTAGTATGGACCACCAGGGCTATGGCTACACCTTC

v_gene: TRBV27
d_gene: TRBD2
abundance: once
j_gene: TRBJ2-2
CDR3aa: CASRNLAGANTGELFF
CDR3nt: TGTGCCAGCAGGAATCTAGCGGGAGCGAACACCGGGGAGCTGTTTTTT

v_gene: TRBV18
d_gene: TRBD1
abundance: .
j_gene: TRBJ1-1
CDR3aa: CASSLTKPTGGPEAFF
CDR3nt: TGTGCCAGCTCACTCACCAAACCGACAGGGGGACCCGAAGCTTTCTTT

v_gene: TRBV12-3/TRBV12-4
d_gene: .
abundance: .
j_gene: TRBJ1-2
CDR3aa: CASSFFGSYGYTF
CDR3nt: TGTGCCAGCAGTTTTTTCGGGAGCTATGGCTACACCTTC

v_gene: TRBV7-2
d_gene: .
abundance: once
j_gene: TRBJ1-2
CDR3aa: CASSLTGINYGYTF
CDR3nt: TGTGCCAGCAGCCTTACCGGGATTAACTATGGCTACACCTTC

v_gene: TRBV28
d_gene: TRBD1
abundance: .
j_gene: TRBJ1-2
CDR3aa: CASSRPGQGAINYGYTF
CDR3nt: TGTGCCAGCAGTCGCCCGGGACAGGGGGCGATTAACTATGGCTACACCTTC

v_gene: TRBV2
d_gene: TRBD1
abundance: .
j_gene: TRBJ1-5
CDR3aa: CASSPGQGDTGNQPQHF
CDR3nt: TGTGCCAGCAGTCCAGGACAGGGGGACACGGGCAATCAGCCCCAGCATTTT

v_gene: TRBV2
d_gene: TRBD2
abundance: .
j_gene: TRBJ2-2
CDR3aa: CASRPGLAGRELFF
CDR3nt: TGTGCCAGCAGGCCGGGACTAGCGGGGCGGGAGCTGTTTTTT

v_gene: TRBV19
d_gene: .
abundance: .
j_gene: TRBJ2-5
CDR3aa: CASSIVSRGYATLQETQYF
CDR3nt: TGTGCCAGTAGTATAGTATCCAGGGGCTACGCAACTCTCCAAGAGACCCAGTACTTC

v_gene: TRBV18
d_gene: .
abundance: .
j_gene: TRBJ1-5
CDR3aa: CASSPDTNQPQHF
CDR3nt: TGTGCCAGCTCCCCAGACACCAATCAGCCCCAGCATTTT

v_gene: TRBV4-1
d_gene: .
abundance: .
j_gene: TRBJ2-4
CDR3aa: CASSQEPPEGIQYF
CDR3nt: TGCGCCAGCAGCCAAGAGCCTCCCGAGGGCATTCAGTACTTC

v_gene: TRBV5-1
d_gene: TRBD1
abundance: few
j_gene: TRBJ1-2
CDR3aa: CASSWTGGAGYTF
CDR3nt: TGCGCCAGCAGCTGGACAGGGGGCGCTGGCTACACCTTC

v_gene: TRBV3-1/TRBV3-2
d_gene: .
abundance: .
j_gene: TRBJ2-2
CDR3aa: CASSQDARRSGHTGELFF
CDR3nt: TGTGCCAGCAGCCAAGATGCGCGTCGGAGCGGCCACACCGGGGAGCTGTTTTTT

v_gene: TRBV11-3
d_gene: TRBD1
abundance: once
j_gene: TRBJ1-1
CDR3aa: CASSRRGRTEAFF
CDR3nt: TGTGCCAGCAGCCGGAGGGGGCGTACTGAAGCTTTCTTT

v_gene: TRBV6-1
d_gene: .
abundance: .
j_gene: TRBJ2-7
CDR3aa: CASSDGGATYEQYF
CDR3nt: TGTGCCAGCAGTGACGGGGGAGCCACCTACGAGCAGTACTTC

v_gene: TRBV11-1
d_gene: .
abundance: .
j_gene: TRBJ1-1
CDR3aa: CASRDTRVPEAFF
CDR3nt: TGTGCCAGCAGGGACACCAGGGTCCCTGAAGCTTTCTTT

v_gene: TRBV11-2
d_gene: .
abundance: .
j_gene: TRBJ2-7
CDR3aa: CASNVMADSLEQYF
CDR3nt: TGTGCCAGCAACGTCATGGCGGACAGCTTAGAGCAGTACTTC

v_gene: TRBV5-4
d_gene: .
abundance: once
j_gene: TRBJ2-6
CDR3aa: CASSPPQAGANVLTF
CDR3nt: TGTGCCAGCAGCCCCCCGCAGGCTGGGGCCAACGTCCTGACTTTC

v_gene: TRBV27
d_gene: .
abundance: few
j_gene: TRBJ2-7
CDR3aa: CASSPSVSGYEQYF
CDR3nt: TGTGCCAGCAGTCCCTCCGTGAGCGGATACGAGCAGTACTTC

v_gene: TRBV3-1/TRBV3-2
d_gene: .
abundance: few
j_gene: TRBJ2-3
CDR3aa: CASSHALGWGADTQYF
CDR3nt: TGTGCCAGCAGCCATGCCCTCGGGTGGGGCGCAGATACGCAGTATTTT

v_gene: TRBV11-3
d_gene: TRBD2
abundance: .
j_gene: TRBJ2-3
CDR3aa: CASSRGLAGGSTDTQYF
CDR3nt: TGTGCCAGCAGCCGGGGACTAGCGGGGGGGAGCACAGATACGCAGTATTTT

v_gene: TRBV7-4
d_gene: .
abundance: .
j_gene: TRBJ1-4
CDR3aa: CASSLRTVTNEKLFF
CDR3nt: TGTGCCAGCAGCCTCCGGACAGTAACTAATGAAAAACTGTTTTTT

v_gene: TRBV5-1
d_gene: .
abundance: .
j_gene: TRBJ2-3
CDR3aa: CASSFQRSTDTQYF
CDR3nt: TGCGCCAGCAGCTTCCAGCGGAGCACAGATACGCAGTATTTT

v_gene: TRBV10-3
d_gene: .
abundance: .
j_gene: TRBJ2-7
CDR3aa: CAISEGGAYVQYF
CDR3nt: TGTGCCATCAGTGAGGGAGGGGCCTACGTGCAGTACTTC

v_gene: TRBV18
d_gene: TRBD2
abundance: .
j_gene: TRBJ2-3
CDR3aa: CASSASGASTDTQYF
CDR3nt: TGTGCCAGCTCAGCTAGCGGGGCTAGCACAGATACGCAGTATTTT

v_gene: TRBV28
d_gene: .
abundance: .
j_gene: TRBJ1-5
CDR3aa: CASSLGRENQPQHF
CDR3nt: TGTGCCAGCAGTTTAGGACGGGAGAATCAGCCCCAGCATTTT

v_gene: TRBV5-1
d_gene: .
abundance: .
j_gene: TRBJ1-1
CDR3aa: CASRSSTEAFF
CDR3nt: TGCGCCAGCAGATCGAGTACTGAAGCTTTCTTT

v_gene: TRBV19
d_gene: TRBD1
abundance: .
j_gene: TRBJ1-1
CDR3aa: CASSPTGQASGTEAFF
CDR3nt: TGTGCCAGTAGTCCGACCGGACAGGCATCAGGCACTGAAGCTTTCTTT

v_gene: TRBV2
d_gene: TRBD2
abundance: .
j_gene: TRBJ2-2
CDR3aa: CASSVGLAGGPGTGELFF
CDR3nt: TGTGCCAGCAGTGTGGGACTAGCGGGAGGGCCGGGAACCGGGGAGCTGTTTTTT

v_gene: TRBV30
d_gene: TRBD2
abundance: .
j_gene: TRBJ2-5
CDR3aa: CAWNHAASGFQETQYF
CDR3nt: TGTGCCTGGAATCATGCGGCTAGCGGATTCCAAGAGACCCAGTACTTC

v_gene: TRBV27
d_gene: .
abundance: .
j_gene: TRBJ2-3
CDR3aa: CASSLQGTSTDTQYF
CDR3nt: TGTGCCAGCAGTTTGCAGGGGACCAGCACAGATACGCAGTATTTT

v_gene: TRBV5-1
d_gene: .
abundance: many
j_gene: TRBJ2-2
CDR3aa: CASRASIEELFF
CDR3nt: TGCGCCAGCAGGGCTAGCATCGAGGAGCTGTTTTTT

v_gene: TRBV27
d_gene: .
abundance: .
j_gene: TRBJ2-2
CDR3aa: CASRPIGLSPGELFF
CDR3nt: TGTGCCAGCAGGCCGATCGGTTTAAGTCCAGGGGAGCTGTTTTTT

v_gene: TRBV11-2
d_gene: TRBD2
abundance: .
j_gene: TRBJ2-3
CDR3aa: CASSGLAGVGDTQYF
CDR3nt: TGTGCCAGCAGCGGTCTAGCGGGAGTGGGTGATACGCAGTATTTT

v_gene: TRBV5-3
d_gene: .
abundance: .
j_gene: TRBJ1-1
CDR3aa: CARSSTEAFF
CDR3nt: TGTGCCAGAAGCTCGACTGAAGCTTTCTTT